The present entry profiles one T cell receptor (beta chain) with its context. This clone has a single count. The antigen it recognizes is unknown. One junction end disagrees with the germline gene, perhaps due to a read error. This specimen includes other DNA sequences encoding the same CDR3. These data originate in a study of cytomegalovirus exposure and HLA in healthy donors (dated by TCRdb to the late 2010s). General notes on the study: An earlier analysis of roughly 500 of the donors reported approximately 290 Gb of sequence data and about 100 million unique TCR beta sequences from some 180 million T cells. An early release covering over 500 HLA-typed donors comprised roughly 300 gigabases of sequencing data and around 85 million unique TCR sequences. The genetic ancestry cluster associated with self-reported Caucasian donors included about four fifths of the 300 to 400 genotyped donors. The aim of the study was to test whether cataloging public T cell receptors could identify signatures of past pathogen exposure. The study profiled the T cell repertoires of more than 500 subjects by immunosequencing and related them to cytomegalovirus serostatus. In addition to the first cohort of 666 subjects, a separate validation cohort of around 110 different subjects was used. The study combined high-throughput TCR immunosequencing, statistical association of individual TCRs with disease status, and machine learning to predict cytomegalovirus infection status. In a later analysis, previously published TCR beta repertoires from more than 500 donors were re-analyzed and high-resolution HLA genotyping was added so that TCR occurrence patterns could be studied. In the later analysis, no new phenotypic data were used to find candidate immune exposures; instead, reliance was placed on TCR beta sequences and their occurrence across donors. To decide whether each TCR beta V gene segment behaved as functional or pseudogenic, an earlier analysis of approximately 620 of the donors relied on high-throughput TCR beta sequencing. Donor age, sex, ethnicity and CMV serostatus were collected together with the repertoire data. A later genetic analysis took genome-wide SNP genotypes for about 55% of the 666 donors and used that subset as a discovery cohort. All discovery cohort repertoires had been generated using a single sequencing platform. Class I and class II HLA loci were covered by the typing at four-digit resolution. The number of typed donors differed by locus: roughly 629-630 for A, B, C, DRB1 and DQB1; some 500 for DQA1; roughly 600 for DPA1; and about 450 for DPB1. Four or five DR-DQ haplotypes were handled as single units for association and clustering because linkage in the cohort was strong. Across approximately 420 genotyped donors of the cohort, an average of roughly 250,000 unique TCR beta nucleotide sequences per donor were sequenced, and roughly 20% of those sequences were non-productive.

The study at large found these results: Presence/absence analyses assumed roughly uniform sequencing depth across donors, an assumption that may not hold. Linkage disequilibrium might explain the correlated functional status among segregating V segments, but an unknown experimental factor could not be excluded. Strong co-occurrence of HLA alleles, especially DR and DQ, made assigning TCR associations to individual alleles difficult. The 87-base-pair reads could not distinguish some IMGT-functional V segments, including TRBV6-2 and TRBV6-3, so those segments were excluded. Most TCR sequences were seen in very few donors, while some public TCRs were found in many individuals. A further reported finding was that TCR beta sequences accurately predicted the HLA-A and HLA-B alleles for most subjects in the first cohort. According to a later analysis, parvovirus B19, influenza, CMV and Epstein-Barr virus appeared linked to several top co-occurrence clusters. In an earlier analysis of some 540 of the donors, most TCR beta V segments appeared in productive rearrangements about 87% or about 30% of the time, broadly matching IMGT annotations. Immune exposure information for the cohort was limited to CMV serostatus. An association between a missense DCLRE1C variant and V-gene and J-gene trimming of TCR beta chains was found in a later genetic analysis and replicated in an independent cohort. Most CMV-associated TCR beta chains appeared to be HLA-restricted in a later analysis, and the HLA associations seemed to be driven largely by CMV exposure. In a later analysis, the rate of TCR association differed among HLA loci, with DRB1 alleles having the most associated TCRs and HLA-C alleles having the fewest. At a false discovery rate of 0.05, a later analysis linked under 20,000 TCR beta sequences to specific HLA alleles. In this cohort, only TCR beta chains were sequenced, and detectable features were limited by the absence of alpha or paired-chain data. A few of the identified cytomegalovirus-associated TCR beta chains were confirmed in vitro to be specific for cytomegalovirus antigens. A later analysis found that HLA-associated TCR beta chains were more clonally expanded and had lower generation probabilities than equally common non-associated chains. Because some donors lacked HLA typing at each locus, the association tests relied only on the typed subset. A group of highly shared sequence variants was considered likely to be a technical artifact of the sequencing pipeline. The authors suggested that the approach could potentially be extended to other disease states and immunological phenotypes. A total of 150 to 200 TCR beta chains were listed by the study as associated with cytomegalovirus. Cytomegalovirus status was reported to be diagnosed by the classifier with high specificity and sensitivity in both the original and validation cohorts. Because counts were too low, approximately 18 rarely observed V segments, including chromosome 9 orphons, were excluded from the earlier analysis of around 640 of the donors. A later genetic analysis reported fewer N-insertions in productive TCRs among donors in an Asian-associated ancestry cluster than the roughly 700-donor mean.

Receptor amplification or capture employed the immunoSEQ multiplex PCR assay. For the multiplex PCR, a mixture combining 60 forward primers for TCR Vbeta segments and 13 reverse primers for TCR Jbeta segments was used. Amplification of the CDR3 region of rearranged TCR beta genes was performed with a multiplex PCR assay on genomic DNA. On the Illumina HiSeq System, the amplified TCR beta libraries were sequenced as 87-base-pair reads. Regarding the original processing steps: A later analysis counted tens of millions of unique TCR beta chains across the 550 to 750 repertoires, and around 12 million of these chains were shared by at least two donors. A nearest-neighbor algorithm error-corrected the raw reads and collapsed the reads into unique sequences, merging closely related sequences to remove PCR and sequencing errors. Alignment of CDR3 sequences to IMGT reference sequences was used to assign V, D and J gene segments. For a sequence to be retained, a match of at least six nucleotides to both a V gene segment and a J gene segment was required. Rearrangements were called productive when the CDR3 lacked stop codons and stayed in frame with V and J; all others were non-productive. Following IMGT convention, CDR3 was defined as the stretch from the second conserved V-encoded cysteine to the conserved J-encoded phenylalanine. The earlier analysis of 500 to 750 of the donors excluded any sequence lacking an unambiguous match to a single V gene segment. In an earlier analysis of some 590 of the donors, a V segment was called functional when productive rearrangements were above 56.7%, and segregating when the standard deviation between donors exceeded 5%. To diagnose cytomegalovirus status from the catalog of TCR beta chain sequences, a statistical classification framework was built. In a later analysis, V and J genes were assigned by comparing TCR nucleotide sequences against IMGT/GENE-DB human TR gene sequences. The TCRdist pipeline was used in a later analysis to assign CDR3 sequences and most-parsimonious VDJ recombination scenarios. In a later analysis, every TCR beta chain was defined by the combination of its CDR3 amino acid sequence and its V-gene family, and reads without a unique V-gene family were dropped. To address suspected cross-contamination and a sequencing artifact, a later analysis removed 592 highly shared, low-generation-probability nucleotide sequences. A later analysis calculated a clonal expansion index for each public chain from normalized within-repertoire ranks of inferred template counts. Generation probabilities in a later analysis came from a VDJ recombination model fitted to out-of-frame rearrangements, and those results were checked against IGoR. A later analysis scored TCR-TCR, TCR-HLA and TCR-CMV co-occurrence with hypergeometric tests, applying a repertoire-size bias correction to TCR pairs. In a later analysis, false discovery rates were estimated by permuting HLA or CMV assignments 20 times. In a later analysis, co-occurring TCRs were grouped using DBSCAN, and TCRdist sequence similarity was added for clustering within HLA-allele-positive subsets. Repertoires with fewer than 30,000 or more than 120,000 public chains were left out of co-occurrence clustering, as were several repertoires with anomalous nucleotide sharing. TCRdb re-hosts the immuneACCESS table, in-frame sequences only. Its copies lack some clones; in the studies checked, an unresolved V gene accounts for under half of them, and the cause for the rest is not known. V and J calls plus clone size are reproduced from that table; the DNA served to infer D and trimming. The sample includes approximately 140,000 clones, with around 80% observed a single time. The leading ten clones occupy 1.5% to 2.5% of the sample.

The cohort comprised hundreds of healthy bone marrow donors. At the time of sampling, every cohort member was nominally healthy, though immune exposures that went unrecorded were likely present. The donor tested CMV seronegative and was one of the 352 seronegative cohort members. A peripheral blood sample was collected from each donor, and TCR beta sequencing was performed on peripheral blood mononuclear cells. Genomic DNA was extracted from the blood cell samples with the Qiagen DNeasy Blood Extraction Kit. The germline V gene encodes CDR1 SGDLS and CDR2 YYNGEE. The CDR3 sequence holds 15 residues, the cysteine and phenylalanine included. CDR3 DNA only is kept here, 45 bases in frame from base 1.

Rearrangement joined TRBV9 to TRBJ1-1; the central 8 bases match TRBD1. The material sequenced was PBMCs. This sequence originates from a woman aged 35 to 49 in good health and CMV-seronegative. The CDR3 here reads CASSVLTGVNTEAFF. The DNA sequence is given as TGTGCCAGTAGCGTTTTGACAGGGGTGAATACTGAAGCTTTCTTT. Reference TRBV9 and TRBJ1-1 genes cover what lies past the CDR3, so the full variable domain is DSGVTQTPKHLITATGQRVTLRCSPRSGDLSVYWYQQSLDQGLQFLIQYYNGEERAKGNILERFSAQQFPDLHSELNLSSLELGDSALYFCASSVLTGVNTEAFFGQGTRLTVV.